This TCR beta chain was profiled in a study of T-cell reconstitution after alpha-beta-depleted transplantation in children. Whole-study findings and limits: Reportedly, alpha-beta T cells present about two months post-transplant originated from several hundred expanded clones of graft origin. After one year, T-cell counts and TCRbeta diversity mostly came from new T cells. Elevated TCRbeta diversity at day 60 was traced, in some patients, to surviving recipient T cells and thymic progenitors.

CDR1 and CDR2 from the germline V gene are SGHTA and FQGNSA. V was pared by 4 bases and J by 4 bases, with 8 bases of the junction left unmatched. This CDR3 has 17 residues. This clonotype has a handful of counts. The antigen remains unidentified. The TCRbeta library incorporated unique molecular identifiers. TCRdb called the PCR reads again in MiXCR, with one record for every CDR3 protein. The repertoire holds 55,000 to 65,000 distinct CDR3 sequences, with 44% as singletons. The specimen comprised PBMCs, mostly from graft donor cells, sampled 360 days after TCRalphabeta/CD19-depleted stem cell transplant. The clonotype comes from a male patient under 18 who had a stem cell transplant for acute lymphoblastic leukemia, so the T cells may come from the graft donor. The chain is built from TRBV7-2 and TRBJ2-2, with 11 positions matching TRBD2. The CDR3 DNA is TGTGCCAGCAGCTCGGAACTAGCGGGAGTAGTCACCGGGGAGCTGTTTTTT. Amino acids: CASSSELAGVVTGELFF.